The entry below describes one T cell receptor beta chain. These data come from a study of cytomegalovirus exposure and HLA in healthy donors. The PCR had 60 Vbeta and 13 Jbeta primers. Sequencing was performed with immunoSEQ multiplex PCR; in TCRdb, only in-frame clones are kept and a portion is missing. Of roughly 150,000 clones listed, around 80% were seen once; the top ten hold approximately 6.2%. Whereas donors were nominally healthy upon sampling, unrecorded immune exposures were probable. Source material: PBMCs. The TCR was taken from a man in his forties in good health and CMV-seropositive.

CDR3 nucleotide sequence: TGCGCCAGCAGCCCCCCTTCCGGGACAGGGATATCTGGGGCCAACGTCCTGACTTTC. Its translation: CASSPPSGTGISGANVLTF. This rearrangement joins TRBV5-1 to TRBJ2-6, with 9 bases lining up with TRBD1. The CDR3 contains 19 residues. Germline lookup yields CDR1 SGHRS and CDR2 YFSETQ. With 4 bases clipped from V and 1 base from J, the junction kept 12 bases outside the gene matches.